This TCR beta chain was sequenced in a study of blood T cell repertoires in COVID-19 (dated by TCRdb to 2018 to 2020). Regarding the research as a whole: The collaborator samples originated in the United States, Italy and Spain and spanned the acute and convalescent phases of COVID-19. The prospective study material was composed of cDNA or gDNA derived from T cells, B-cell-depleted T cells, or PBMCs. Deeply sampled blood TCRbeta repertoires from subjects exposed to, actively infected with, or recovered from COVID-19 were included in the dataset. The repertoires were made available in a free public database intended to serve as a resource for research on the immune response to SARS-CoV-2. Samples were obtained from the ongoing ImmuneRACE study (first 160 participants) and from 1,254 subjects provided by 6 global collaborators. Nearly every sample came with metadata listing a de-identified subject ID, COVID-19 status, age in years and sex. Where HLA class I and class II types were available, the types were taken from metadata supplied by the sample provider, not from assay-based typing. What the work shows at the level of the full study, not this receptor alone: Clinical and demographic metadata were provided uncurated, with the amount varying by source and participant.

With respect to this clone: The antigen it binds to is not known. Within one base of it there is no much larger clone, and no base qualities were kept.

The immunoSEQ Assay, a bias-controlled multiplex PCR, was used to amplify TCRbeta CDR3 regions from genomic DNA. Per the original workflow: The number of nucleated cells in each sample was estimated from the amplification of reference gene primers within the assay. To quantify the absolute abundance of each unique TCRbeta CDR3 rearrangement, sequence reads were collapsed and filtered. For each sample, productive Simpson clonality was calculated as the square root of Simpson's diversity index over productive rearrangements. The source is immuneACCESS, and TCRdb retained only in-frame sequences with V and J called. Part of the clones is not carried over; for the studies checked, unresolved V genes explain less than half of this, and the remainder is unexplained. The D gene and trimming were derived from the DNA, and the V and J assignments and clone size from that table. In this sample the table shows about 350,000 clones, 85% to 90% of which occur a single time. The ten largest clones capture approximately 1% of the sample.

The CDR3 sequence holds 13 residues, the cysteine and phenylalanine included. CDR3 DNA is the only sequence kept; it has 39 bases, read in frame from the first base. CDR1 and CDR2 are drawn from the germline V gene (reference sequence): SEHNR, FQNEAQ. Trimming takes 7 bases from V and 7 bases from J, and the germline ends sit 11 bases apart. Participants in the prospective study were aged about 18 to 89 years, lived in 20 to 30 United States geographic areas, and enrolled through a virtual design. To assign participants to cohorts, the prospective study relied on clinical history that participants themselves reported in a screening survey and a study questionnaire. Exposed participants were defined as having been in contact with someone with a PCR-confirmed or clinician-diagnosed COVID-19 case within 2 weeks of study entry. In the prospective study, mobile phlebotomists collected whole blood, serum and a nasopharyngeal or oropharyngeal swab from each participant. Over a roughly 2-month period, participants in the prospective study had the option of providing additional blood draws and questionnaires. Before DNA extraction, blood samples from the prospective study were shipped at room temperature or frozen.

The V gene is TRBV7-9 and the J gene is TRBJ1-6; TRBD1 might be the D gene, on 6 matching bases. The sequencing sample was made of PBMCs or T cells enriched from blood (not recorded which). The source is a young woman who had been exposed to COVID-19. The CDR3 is CASIRDTNSPLHF. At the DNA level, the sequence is TGTGCCAGCATCCGGGACACAAATTCACCCCTCCACTTT.